What follows describes a single T cell receptor (beta chain). Its antigen is undetermined. These data come from a study of shared clonotypes between healthy human individuals. Study at large: Donors consisted of a couple of women and a few men between 18 and 49.

Findings of the study overall: Blood alone was sampled, and tissue repertoires likely differ.

The method was immunoSEQ multiplex PCR; TCRdb's version includes in-frame clones alone and lacks a portion of them. The sample holds 400,000 to 550,000 clones; less than 80% are singletons and the top ten take approximately 12%. Trimming cost V 4 bases and J 1 base; bases outside gene matches: 3. In germline, CDR1 is SGHRS, CDR2 YFSETQ. The CDR3 spans 16 residues. Donors comprised only Caucasian adults living in Nashville, Tennessee. The sample consisted of PBMCs. The J gene is TRBJ2-5, the V gene TRBV5-1; 14 bases fit TRBD2. This TCR was recovered from a woman in her 40s in good health. Some clones in this sample may be carry-over from other donors' samples. In DNA form, the CDR3 reads TGCGCCAGCAGCGCGGGGACTAGCGGGAGCCAAGAGACCCAGTACTTC. Translated: CASSAGTSGSQETQYF.